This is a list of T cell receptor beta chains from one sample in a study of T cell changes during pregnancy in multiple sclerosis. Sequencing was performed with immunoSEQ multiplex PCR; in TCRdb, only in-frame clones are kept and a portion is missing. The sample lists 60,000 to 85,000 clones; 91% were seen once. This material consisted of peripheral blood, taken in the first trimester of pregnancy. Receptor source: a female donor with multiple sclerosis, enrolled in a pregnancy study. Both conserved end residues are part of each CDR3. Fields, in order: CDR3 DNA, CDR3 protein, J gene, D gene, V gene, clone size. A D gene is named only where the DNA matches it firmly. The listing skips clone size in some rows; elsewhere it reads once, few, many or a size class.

TGTGCCAGCAGCCGACTAGCGGTAAACAATGAGCAGTTCTTC	CASSRLAVNNEQFF	TRBJ2-1	TRBD2	TRBV27	NA
TGCGCCAGCAGCCAAGGGGTGCCCCGGGGAGAGACCCAGTACTTC	CASSQGVPRGETQYF	TRBJ2-5	NA	TRBV4-1	NA
TGTGCCAGCAGCTTATCGGGGGGCACTGAAGCTTTCTTT	CASSLSGGTEAFF	TRBJ1-1	NA	TRBV11-2	NA
TGCGCCAGCAGCCAAGGGGTAGGCGGGACCGCATCGGGGGAGCAGTTCTTC	CASSQGVGGTASGEQFF	TRBJ2-1	NA	TRBV4-1	NA
TGTGCCAGCAGTTACCCGGGAGAAGGGAATTCACCCCTCCACTTT	CASSYPGEGNSPLHF	TRBJ1-6	NA	TRBV6-6	few
TGTGCCAGCAGTTTGAGTAGTACTAGCGGCTCCGACACCGGGGAGCTGTTTTTT	CASSLSSTSGSDTGELFF	TRBJ2-2	TRBD2	TRBV27	NA
TGTGCCAGTAGTCCGCGGGAGGGCAACACCGGGGAGCTGTTTTTT	CASSPREGNTGELFF	TRBJ2-2	TRBD2	TRBV19	NA
TGTGCCAGTAGTATAGGAGAAGAGACCCAGTACTTC	CASSIGEETQYF	TRBJ2-5	NA	TRBV19	NA
TGTGCCAGCAACAATCCCGGGACAGGTATGAACACTGAAGCTTTCTTT	CASNNPGTGMNTEAFF	TRBJ1-1	TRBD1	TRBV28	NA
TGTGCCAGCAGTTCCCGGATAAGTGGGAGCTCCTACGAGCAGTACTTC	CASSSRISGSSYEQYF	TRBJ2-7	NA	TRBV27	once
TGTGCCAGCAGCAACAGGGCCTACGAGCAGTACTTC	CASSNRAYEQYF	TRBJ2-7	NA	TRBV7-6	NA
TGTGCCTGGTCCTCCCGGGACAGGGGGGATCAGCCCCAGCATTTT	CAWSSRDRGDQPQHF	TRBJ1-5	TRBD1	TRBV30	NA
TGTGCCAGCAGCTGGGATACAGGAATCTATGAAAAACTGTTTTTT	CASSWDTGIYEKLFF	TRBJ1-4	NA	TRBV11-2	NA
TGTGCCAGTAGTATTCCGGGGAGCTCCTACGAGCAGTACTTC	CASSIPGSSYEQYF	TRBJ2-7	NA	TRBV19	NA
TGCGCCAGCGGGTGGGGACTGAACTCTGGGGCCAACGTCCTGACTTTC	CASGWGLNSGANVLTF	TRBJ2-6	NA	TRBV5-1	NA
TGTGCCAGCAGCCGGCAAGGGGTTTCTATCTCTGGAAACACCATATATTTT	CASSRQGVSISGNTIYF	TRBJ1-3	NA	TRBV7-6	few
TGTGCCTGGATCACCAAGGACAGGTTTGGGGAGCAGTACTTC	CAWITKDRFGEQYF	TRBJ2-7	TRBD1	TRBV30	NA
TGTGCCAGCAGTGGACTAGCGGGAGGGCCGAACGAGCAGTACTTC	CASSGLAGGPNEQYF	TRBJ2-7	TRBD2	TRBV25-1	NA
TGTGCCAGCAGCTTGGACAGAGCGAACACCGGGGAGCTGTTTTTT	CASSLDRANTGELFF	TRBJ2-2	NA	TRBV5-4	NA
TGCGCCAGCAGCTTGCGGGAGAAGGCCGAGCAGTACTTC	CASSLREKAEQYF	TRBJ2-7	NA	TRBV5-1	NA
TGCGCCAGCAGCTTGGCGCAGGGTCAAGTAGCAAAACTGTTTTTT	CASSLAQGQVAKLFF	TRBJ1-4	NA	TRBV5-1	NA
TGCAGCGTGCAACCGGGACAAGGGAAGGGGGGGCTCTACGAGCAGTACTTC	CSVQPGQGKGGLYEQYF	TRBJ2-7	NA	TRBV29-1	once
TGTGCCAGTAGTAACCAGGGGACCGGGGAGCTGTTTTTT	CASSNQGTGELFF	TRBJ2-2	NA	TRBV19	NA
TGTGCCAGTAGAAGGCGGGCCGACGGACGCTACACCTTC	CASRRRADGRYTF	TRBJ1-2	NA	TRBV19	NA
TGTGCCAGCAGTAATAACAGGGGGACCGGGGCCAACGTCCTGACTTTC	CASSNNRGTGANVLTF	TRBJ2-6	TRBD1	TRBV5-4	NA
TGTGCCAGCAGCTTGGGCCAGGCCACAGATACGCAGTATTTT	CASSLGQATDTQYF	TRBJ2-3	NA	TRBV5-4	NA
TGTGCCAGCAGCTTAAGGCAGGGGGTCGAAGCTTTCTTT	CASSLRQGVEAFF	TRBJ1-1	TRBD1	TRBV7-2	NA
TGTGCCAGTAGTATAACTCCCAGCGGGAGGGATACGCAGTATTTT	CASSITPSGRDTQYF	TRBJ2-3	TRBD2	TRBV19	NA
TGCGCCAGCAGCCAAGCCTTAAATCTTGGCGAGCAGTACTTC	CASSQALNLGEQYF	TRBJ2-7	NA	TRBV5-1	NA
TGTGCCAGCAGCCCTTCCTACGAGCAGTACTTC	CASSPSYEQYF	TRBJ2-7	NA	TRBV5-6	NA
TGTGCCAGCAGTTACTCCGACACCGGTTACAATGAGCAGTTCTTC	CASSYSDTGYNEQFF	TRBJ2-1	NA	TRBV6-5	NA
TGTGCCAGCTTCTGGCACAGGCAGAACCGCTACGAGCAGTACTTC	CASFWHRQNRYEQYF	TRBJ2-7	NA	TRBV18	once
TGCGCCAGCAGTTCCGACAGGGCGAACACCTTC	CASSSDRANTF	TRBJ1-2	TRBD1	TRBV10-1	NA
TGTGCCACCAGCAGAGATCCGAGGGCTGACTATGGCTACACCTTC	CATSRDPRADYGYTF	TRBJ1-2	NA	TRBV15	NA
TGTGCCAGCAGCCGGACAGGGGGGTCCGCTGGGGCCAACGTCCTGACTTTC	CASSRTGGSAGANVLTF	TRBJ2-6	TRBD1	TRBV5-5	NA
TGTGCCACCAGCGCGGGACTAGCGGGAGAAGAGACCCAGTACTTC	CATSAGLAGEETQYF	TRBJ2-5	TRBD2	TRBV15	NA
TGCGCCAGCAGCCCGACAGGATCTAATGAAAAACTGTTTTTT	CASSPTGSNEKLFF	TRBJ1-4	NA	TRBV5-1	NA
TGCGCCAGCAGCTTGGGGGACAGGGATGGCGAAAAACTGTTTTTT	CASSLGDRDGEKLFF	TRBJ1-4	TRBD1	TRBV5-1	NA
TGTGCCAGCAGCTTAAACCTACAGGGTAACTATGGCTACACCTTC	CASSLNLQGNYGYTF	TRBJ1-2	NA	TRBV5-4	NA
TGTGCCAGCAGTTCGACAGTTACCTATGGCTACACCTTC	CASSSTVTYGYTF	TRBJ1-2	NA	TRBV6-5	NA
TGTGCCAGCAGCAAAGGACCGGGAGGGCCCCTCCAAGAGACCCAGTACTTC	CASSKGPGGPLQETQYF	TRBJ2-5	NA	TRBV21-1	NA
TGTGCCAGTACCTCGACTAGCGGGAGTCACGGGGAGCTGTTTTTT	CASTSTSGSHGELFF	TRBJ2-2	TRBD2	TRBV19	NA
TGTGCCAGCAGCGTAGGGGGAGCGATTGGGGCCAACGTCCTGACTTTC	CASSVGGAIGANVLTF	TRBJ2-6	NA	TRBV9	NA
TGTGCCTGGTGGGGGACAGGGGCCGATACGCAGTATTTT	CAWWGTGADTQYF	TRBJ2-3	TRBD1	TRBV30	NA
TGCGCCAGCAGCTTGGATGGGAGAGGGACTGGAAACACCATATATTTT	CASSLDGRGTGNTIYF	TRBJ1-3	NA	TRBV5-1	NA
TGTGCCAGCAGCTTAGGCGGAACTAATGAAAAACTGTTTTTT	CASSLGGTNEKLFF	TRBJ1-4	NA	TRBV5-4	NA
TGTGCCAGCAGCTCCCTGGAGGCGTGGGGTGAAGCTTTCTTT	CASSSLEAWGEAFF	TRBJ1-1	NA	TRBV9	NA
TGTGCCAGCAGCGTTGAACAGGGGTCCTACAATGAGCAGTTCTTC	CASSVEQGSYNEQFF	TRBJ2-1	TRBD1	TRBV9	NA
TGTGCCAGCAGCATGACAACGGGGACAGCCAACAACTACGAGCAGTACTTC	CASSMTTGTANNYEQYF	TRBJ2-7	TRBD1	TRBV5-6	NA
TGTGCCTGGAGGGAGGAAGGGTATGGCTACACCTTC	CAWREEGYGYTF	TRBJ1-2	NA	TRBV30	NA
TGTGCCAGTAACCCGGGACTTCTCACAGATACGCAGTATTTT	CASNPGLLTDTQYF	TRBJ2-3	NA	TRBV19	NA
TGCGCCAGCAGCTTGGACAGCCAGGGAAATGAAAAACTGTTTTTT	CASSLDSQGNEKLFF	TRBJ1-4	NA	TRBV5-1	NA
TGTGCCTGGGGGAGGGGGGCAACGCTTGGCTACACCTTC	CAWGRGATLGYTF	TRBJ1-2	NA	TRBV30	NA